These T cell receptor beta chains were read from a single sample in a study of HIV-infected patients and healthy controls. Each CDR3 protein gets one entry after TCRdb re-called the 5' RACE reads with MiXCR. Of tens of thousands of distinct CDR3 sequences listed, 15% to 20% are singletons. The source material was CD4+ T cells from blood. These receptors came from a human donor in good health. Each CDR3 is given with its conserved first and last residue. The D gene is left open where the match is weak. The size field is filled for only some rows; it gives once, few, many or a size class.

cdr3_length clone_size j_call d_call v_call cdr3_nt cdr3_aa
14 few TRBJ1-1 NA TRBV30 TGTGCCTGGAGAACAGGGAGGGGGTACACTGAAGCTTTCTTT CAWRTGRGYTEAFF
13 many TRBJ1-4 TRBD1 TRBV7-9 TGTGCCAGCAGCCGTCAGGGGGGAGAAAAACTGTTTTTT CASSRQGGEKLFF
14 many TRBJ1-1 TRBD1 TRBV12-3/TRBV12-4 TGTGCCAGCAGCCTCAGGGGGGGGGGCACTGAAGCTTTCTTT CASSLRGGGTEAFF
13 NA TRBJ2-7 NA TRBV12-3/TRBV12-4 TGTGCCAGCAGTTTGATCGGGTATTACGAGCAGTACTTC CASSLIGYYEQYF
16 NA TRBJ2-2 TRBD1 TRBV5-4 TGTGCCAGCACGAAGGCCGACAGGGAGCGAGGCGGGGAGCTGTTTTTT CASTKADRERGGELFF
13 NA TRBJ2-3 NA TRBV29-1 TGCAGCGTTGACCCAGGAAACACAGATACGCAGTATTTT CSVDPGNTDTQYF
15 many TRBJ2-7 TRBD2 TRBV3-1 TGTGCCAGCAGCCAAGATGTTGCGGGAGGGCGCGAGCAGTACTTC CASSQDVAGGREQYF
13 NA TRBJ2-7 NA TRBV11-2 TGTGCCAGCAGCCCCGAGGGGCCATACGAGCAGTACTTC CASSPEGPYEQYF
15 NA TRBJ2-1 TRBD2 TRBV18 TGTGCCAGCTCACCACCTCAGCGGGAGGCGAATGAGCAGTTCTTC CASSPPQREANEQFF
15 many TRBJ2-3 TRBD2 TRBV6-5 TGTGCCAGCAGGATTAGCGGGAGGCGCACAGATACGCAGTATTTT CASRISGRRTDTQYF
14 NA TRBJ1-1 NA TRBV12-3/TRBV12-4 TGTGCCAGCAGTTTTCCCGGGTTGAACACTGAAGCTTTCTTT CASSFPGLNTEAFF
14 many TRBJ2-3 NA TRBV19 TGTGCCAGTAAAGGGGTGAGGGTTTCAGATACGCAGTATTTT CASKGVRVSDTQYF
12 few TRBJ1-1 NA TRBV6-5 TGTGCCAGCTCCACAGGGTGGGCTGAAGCTTTCTTT CASSTGWAEAFF
13 few TRBJ2-7 NA TRBV25-1 TGTGCCAGCAGTGCCGACAGGCGTCCTGAGCAGTACTTC CASSADRRPEQYF
14 NA TRBJ1-2 NA TRBV29-1 TGCAGCGGAGTAGATACAGGAAACTCGTATGGCTACACCTTC CSGVDTGNSYGYTF
16 many TRBJ2-1 TRBD2 TRBV4-1 TGCGCCAGCAGCCGCCGGACTAGCGGGGATTACAATGAGCAGTTCTTC CASSRRTSGDYNEQFF
16 many TRBJ2-7 NA TRBV7-6 TGTGCCAGCAGCTTAGAAGCACGGGGGCGAGCCTACGAGCAGTACTTC CASSLEARGRAYEQYF
15 NA TRBJ2-7 NA TRBV19 TGTGCCAGTAGTATGCGGGACAGAACCTCCTACGAGCAGTACTTC CASSMRDRTSYEQYF
15 few TRBJ2-7 TRBD1 TRBV11-3 TGTGCCAGCAGCTTCGCCGGGACAGGGGACCACGAGCAGTACTTC CASSFAGTGDHEQYF
12 few TRBJ2-1 NA TRBV19 TGTGCCAGTAACAACAGATTCCATGAGCAGTTCTTC CASNNRFHEQFF
11 many TRBJ2-5 NA TRBV15 TGTGCCACCAGCAGAGATGAGACCCAGTACTTC CATSRDETQYF
15 many TRBJ2-7 NA TRBV7-9 TGTGCCAGCAGCTTACGACAGTCAAGCTCCTACGAGCAGTACTTC CASSLRQSSSYEQYF
15 NA TRBJ1-2 NA TRBV18 TGTGCCAGCTCACCACCGGGGGTTATCGGCTATGGCTACACCTTC CASSPPGVIGYGYTF
14 NA TRBJ1-1 NA TRBV2 TGTGCCAGCTTCAATCCCGGGGACAACACTGAAGCTTTCTTT CASFNPGDNTEAFF
16 NA TRBJ1-2 TRBD1 TRBV6-5 TGTGCCAGCAGTCACGGGGGGGGGACAGGGAATGATGGCTACACCTTC CASSHGGGTGNDGYTF
17 many TRBJ2-6 NA TRBV2 TGTGCCAGCAGTCCTGAGGGGTTCAGCTCTGGGGCCAACGTCCTGACTTTC CASSPEGFSSGANVLTF
10 NA TRBJ1-5 NA TRBV29-1 TGCAGCGTCCTTGATCAGCCCCAGCATTTT CSVLDQPQHF
17 few TRBJ2-7 NA TRBV21-1 TGTGCCAGCAGCAAAGATAATACCGGGACACGGCTTCCCGAGCAGTACTTC CASSKDNTGTRLPEQYF
16 NA TRBJ2-3 TRBD2 TRBV6-2/TRBV6-3 TGTGCCAGCAGTTCAGCTAGCGGGACTAGCACAGATACGCAGTATTTT CASSSASGTSTDTQYF
15 few TRBJ1-5 NA TRBV15 TGTGCCACCAGCAGAGATATGGGGACAAATCAGCCCCAGCATTTT CATSRDMGTNQPQHF
15 many TRBJ1-2 TRBD1 TRBV3-1 TGTGCCAGCAGCCTCCGGGACAGGGGGTTTGGTGGCTACACCTTC CASSLRDRGFGGYTF
14 many TRBJ1-1 NA TRBV5-6 TGTGCCAGCAGCCGCATTGGACTGGTGAATGAAGCTTTCTTT CASSRIGLVNEAFF
13 NA TRBJ1-2 NA TRBV19 TGTGCCAGTAGTATAGGGGTGTTCTATGGCTACACCTTC CASSIGVFYGYTF
16 NA TRBJ1-3 NA TRBV7-2 TGTGCCAGCAGCTCCCGCGCGGGGACCACTGGAAACACCATATATTTT CASSSRAGTTGNTIYF
14 NA TRBJ2-7 NA TRBV12-3/TRBV12-4 TGTGCCAGCAGTTTCATGGCAGGGGGGGGCGAGCAGTACTTC CASSFMAGGGEQYF
15 many TRBJ2-5 TRBD1 TRBV7-7 TGTGCTAGCAGCTCCGGACAGGGAACCCAAGAGACCCAGTACTTC CASSSGQGTQETQYF
13 NA TRBJ2-5 NA TRBV19 TGTGCCAGTAGTATGGACGAGAGGCAGACCCAGTACTTC CASSMDERQTQYF
15 NA TRBJ2-3 NA TRBV20-1 TGCAGTGCTAGAGATGGAGGGGACGGCACAGATACGCAGTATTTT CSARDGGDGTDTQYF
10 few TRBJ2-5 NA TRBV20-1 TGCAGTGCCCCCGCCAAGACCCAGTACTTC CSAPAKTQYF
14 few TRBJ1-1 NA TRBV5-1 TGCGCCAGCAGCTTGAGGGGGAGGGACACTGAAGCTTTCTTT CASSLRGRDTEAFF
13 NA TRBJ1-2 NA TRBV20-1 TGCAGTGCTAGGGGACGCCCCTCCTATGGCTACACCTTC CSARGRPSYGYTF
18 many TRBJ1-2 TRBD1 TRBV28 TGTGCCAGCAGTGAGGTTGTGGGGCAACAGGGGATATATCACGGCTACACCTTC CASSEVVGQQGIYHGYTF
16 NA TRBJ1-1 NA TRBV20-1 TGCAGTGCTAGAGATCGTATAGGGGCGGCGAACACTGAAGCTTTCTTT CSARDRIGAANTEAFF
20 many TRBJ2-6 NA TRBV18 TGTGCCAGCTCACCACGTAGGGCGGACCGATTTCTCTCTGGGGCCAACGTCCTGACTTTC CASSPRRADRFLSGANVLTF
14 few TRBJ2-4 NA TRBV11-2 TGTGCCAGCAGCACGAAGATAGCCAAAAACATTCAGTACTTC CASSTKIAKNIQYF
14 NA TRBJ1-1 NA TRBV2 TGTGCCAGCAGAGACTATACCTCAGTGATGCAGGCTTTCTTT CASRDYTSVMQAFF
16 NA TRBJ2-3 TRBD2 TRBV6-5 TGTGCCAGCAGACAGCGCCAAGCGGGAAGTGCAGATACGCAGTATTTT CASRQRQAGSADTQYF
15 NA TRBJ2-1 TRBD2 TRBV11-2 TGTGCCAGCAGCTTAAGCGGGAGTTCATACAATGAGCAGTTCTTC CASSLSGSSYNEQFF
14 NA TRBJ2-3 NA TRBV2 TGTGCCGGCAAACAGGACCCTAGCACAGATACGCAGTATTTT CAGKQDPSTDTQYF
16 NA TRBJ1-5 TRBD1 TRBV3-1 TGTGCCAGCAGCCAAGCTGTCGGACAGGGGGATCAGCCCCAGCATTTT CASSQAVGQGDQPQHF
13 many TRBJ1-1 NA TRBV19 TGTGCCAGTAGTATATACGTGGGGACTGAAGCTTTCTTT CASSIYVGTEAFF
15 many TRBJ1-2 TRBD1 TRBV28 TGTGCCAGCAGTTTAAGGACAGGGGAACACTATGGCTACACCTTC CASSLRTGEHYGYTF
14 once TRBJ1-1 TRBD1 TRBV18 TGTGCCAGCTCGCCGAACAGGGGGAACACTGAAGCTTTCTTT CASSPNRGNTEAFF
15 NA TRBJ2-7 TRBD1 TRBV4-1 TGCGCCAGCAGCCAAGGGGGACAGGGGTGGCACGAGCAGTACTTC CASSQGGQGWHEQYF
16 few TRBJ2-7 TRBD2 TRBV20-1 TGCAGTGCTAGAGATCCCAGGACTAGCGGATCCTACGAGCAGTACTTC CSARDPRTSGSYEQYF